Following are 11 T cell receptor beta chains from one sample sequenced in a study of identical twins. Each CDR3 protein is one row after TCRdb ran MiXCR on the 5' RACE reads. The sample includes 550,000 to 800,000 distinct CDR3 sequences, about 7.1% of them seen just once. Separately, the same data were catalogued under a study of yellow fever vaccine responses in identical twins.

The material sequenced was PBMCs. All receptors come from a woman under 30 in good health.

This chain uses TRBV10-2 with TRBJ2-7; 7 nucleotides line up with TRBD2. Germline V lookup: CDR1 WSHSY, CDR2 SAAADI. The CDR3 sequence is 16 residues long. After removal of 5 bases from V and 3 bases from J, the junction contained 13 bases not matched to a gene. In DNA, the CDR3 is TGCGCCAGCAGTTGGGCTAGCGGAGGTCCCGACTACGAGCAGTACTTC. It codes for CASSWASGGPDYEQYF.

V and J are TRBV2 and TRBJ2-3; TRBD2 matches at 10 bases. Germline CDR1 reads SNHLY; CDR2 reads FYNNEI. Germline trimming cut 5 bases from V and 0 bases from J; bases unmatched to any gene: 14. This CDR3 has 19 amino acids. CDR3 in DNA: TGTGCCAGCAGTTTACCTACTCTATCGACTAGCGGGAGCACAGATACGCAGTATTTT. It yields the protein CASSLPTLSTSGSTDTQYF.

The chain has TRBV3-1 and TRBJ2-1, with D possibly being TRBD2 (6 bases). The germline V gene has CDR1 LGHDT and CDR2 YNNKEL (reference sequence). Trimming left V 1 base short and J 8 bases short, with 24 bases between. There are 18 residues in the CDR3. The CDR3 loop reads CASSQAREISGTPYEQFF. CDR3 bases: TGTGCCAGCAGCCAAGCTAGGGAGATTAGCGGTACTCCTTATGAGCAGTTCTTC.

This clonotype was detected a few times. This chain connects TRBV27 to TRBJ2-3, with 8 positions matching TRBD1. This CDR3 has 14 residues. With 3 bases clipped from V and 6 bases from J, the junction kept 5 bases outside the gene matches. The V gene's germline CDR1 is MNHEY and CDR2 SMNVEV (reference sequence). The CDR3 here is CASSFRGRADTQYF. The CDR3 nucleotides read TGTGCCAGCAGTTTCAGGGGGCGTGCGGATACGCAGTATTTT.

The chain combines TRBV4-2 with TRBJ1-1; no definite D call. Trimming took off 0 bases at V and 1 base at J, with 12 bases between the two ends. The CDR3 runs 16 residues. Looked up from germline, CDR1 is LGHNA and CDR2 is YNFKEQ. CDR3 bases: TGTGCCAGCAGCCAAGATCGTCCTGGTGGGAACACTGAAGCTTTCTTT. Its translation: CASSQDRPGGNTEAFF.

This clonotype was recorded many times. CDR3 sequence reads: CASSVVGGHSPLHF. CDR3 DNA: TGTGCCAGCAGCGTAGTGGGTGGGCATTCACCCCTCCACTTT. This rearrangement joins TRBV9 to TRBJ1-6; D gene uncertain. Trimming removed 0 bases from V and 8 bases from J, with 9 bases in between. Germline CDR1 is SGDLS and CDR2 is YYNGEE. This CDR3 spans 14 amino acids.

This chain joins TRBV20-1 and TRBJ1-2; TRBD1 matches at 7 bases. CDR3 length equals 15 residues. V lost 1 base to trimming and J lost 3 bases; unmatched junction nucleotides: 8. CDR1 and CDR2 from the germline V gene are DFQATT and SNEGSKA (reference sequence). The CDR3 sequence: CSARVGGGAYYGYTF. The CDR3 coding sequence is TGCAGTGCTAGAGTGGGAGGGGGCGCATACTATGGCTACACCTTC.

The chain combines TRBV11-2 with TRBJ2-5, with a weak D call TRBD2 (6 bases). The germline CDR1 and CDR2 sequences are SGHAT and FQNNGV. The V gene lost 1 base and the J gene lost 2 bases, with 14 bases spanning the gap. The CDR3 sequence is 16 residues long. CDR3 in amino acids: CASSLVRAGRQETQYF. CDR3 nucleotides: TGTGCCAGCAGCTTAGTGCGCGCAGGGAGGCAAGAGACCCAGTACTTC.

This clonotype was seen a single time. V usage is TRBV10-2 and J usage is TRBJ2-3; 11 positions agree with TRBD1. The CDR3 contains 16 residues. Per germline, CDR1 WSHSY and CDR2 SAAADI. The trim removed 7 bases at V and 3 bases at J, leaving 9 bases unmatched. The CDR3 loop reads CASNGQGAIRTDTQYF. The CDR3 nucleotides are TGCGCCAGCAATGGACAGGGGGCAATTAGGACAGATACGCAGTATTTT.

This clonotype showed up many times. The rearrangement uses TRBV29-1 and TRBJ2-7, with 8 bases lining up with TRBD2. Germline trimming cut 6 bases from V and 1 base from J; bases unmatched to any gene: 11. The CDR3 is 15 amino acids. CDR1 and CDR2 (germline): SQVTM, ANQGSEA. The CDR3 DNA follows: TGCAGCGTCGTTCTGAGCGGGAGCATGTCCTACGAGCAGTACTTC. It translates to CSVVLSGSMSYEQYF.

The table lists this clonotype with many counts. The V and J genes are TRBV14 and TRBJ2-1; TRBD1 matches 7 bases. CDR1 is SGHDN, CDR2 FVKESK, per germline. The CDR3 is made up of 17 amino acids. Germline trimming cut 4 bases from V and 5 bases from J; bases unmatched to any gene: 14. Written as DNA, the CDR3 is TGTGCCAGCAGCCCGACAGGGTACGTCACTCTTAACAATGAGCAGTTCTTC. Translating gives CASSPTGYVTLNNEQFF.